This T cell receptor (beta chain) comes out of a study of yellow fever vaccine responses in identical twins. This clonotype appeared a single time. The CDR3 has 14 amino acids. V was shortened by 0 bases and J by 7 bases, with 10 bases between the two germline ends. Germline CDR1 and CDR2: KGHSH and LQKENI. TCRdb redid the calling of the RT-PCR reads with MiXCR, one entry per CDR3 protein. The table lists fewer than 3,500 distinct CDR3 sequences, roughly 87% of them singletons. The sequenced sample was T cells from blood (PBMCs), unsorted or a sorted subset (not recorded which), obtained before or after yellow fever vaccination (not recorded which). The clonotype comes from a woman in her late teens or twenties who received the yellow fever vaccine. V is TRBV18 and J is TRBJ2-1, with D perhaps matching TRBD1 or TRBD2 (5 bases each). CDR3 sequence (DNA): TGTGCCAGCTCACCACCGGCGAGGGGAAATGAGCAGTTCTTC. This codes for CASSPPARGNEQFF.